One and the same sample provided the 21 T cell receptor beta chains below, sequenced in a study of blood T cell repertoires in COVID-19. Generated by immunoSEQ multiplex PCR, the TCRdb table keeps only in-frame clones and is missing some. The sample yields approximately 59,000 clones, about 81% seen once. The sample consisted of peripheral blood. Receptors originate from a man older than 75 with acute or convalescent COVID-19.

This chain links TRBV29-1 with TRBJ1-1; possible D gene TRBD1, 6 bases. The CDR3 loop spans 13 amino acids. Deletions cut 3 bases from V and 0 bases from J, with 8 bases between. Germline V gene sequence: CDR1 SQVTM, CDR2 ANQGSEA. DNA for the CDR3: TGCAGCGTTGATACAGGGATGAACACTGAAGCTTTCTTT. Amino acids: CSVDTGMNTEAFF.

This chain links TRBV2 with TRBJ1-6; 7 bases fit TRBD1. This CDR3 comprises 18 residues. V shed 5 bases, J shed 7 bases, and the junction held 17 bases outside the gene matches. CDR1 is SNHLY and CDR2 is FYNNEI in the germline V gene. The CDR3 DNA sequence: TGTGCCAGCAGTCCCGGGACAGAGGCCTGGCAGGTGAATTCACCCCTCCACTTT. Translation: CASSPGTEAWQVNSPLHF.

The gene calls are TRBV24-1 and TRBJ2-3; D unclear. Germline CDR1 and CDR2: KGHDR and SFDVKD. CDR3 length equals 12 residues. Trimming stripped 4 bases from V and 7 bases from J, with 8 bases between. The CDR3 sequence is CATSEGPYTQYF. The CDR3 coding sequence is TGTGCCACCAGTGAGGGCCCGTATACGCAGTATTTT.

This clone was observed a few times. This chain joins TRBV19 and TRBJ2-2; tentatively, D is TRBD1 (5 bases). Trimming took 5 bases from V and 8 from J, leaving 15 bases between them. CDR1 is LNHDA and CDR2 is SQIVND in the germline V gene (reference sequence). The CDR3 runs 14 residues. The CDR3 region is CASSSGMGSGELFF. CDR3 nucleotides: TGTGCCAGTAGTTCAGGGATGGGGTCGGGGGAGCTGTTTTTT.

V and J are TRBV7-3 and TRBJ1-5; D gene uncertain. The V end lost 1 base, the J end lost 11 bases, and 9 bases lay between the germline ends. Germline V lookup: CDR1 SGHTA, CDR2 FQGTGA. The CDR3 loop spans 12 amino acids. The CDR3 sequence: CASSLISQAQHF. The CDR3 DNA reads as TGTGCCAGCAGCTTAATTTCCCAGGCCCAGCATTTT.

J is TRBJ1-5 and V is TRBV2, with TRBD1 identical over 7 bases. CDR1 and CDR2 (germline): SNHLY, FYNNEI. This CDR3 has 15 residues. V lost 4 bases and J lost 4; bases outside the gene matches: 7. This chain's CDR3 is CASSGQGNRNQPQHF. CDR3 in DNA: TGTGCCAGCAGTGGACAGGGTAATAGGAATCAGCCCCAGCATTTT.

The CDR3 spells CASSYGTAVNSPLHF. The CDR3 DNA follows: TGTGCCAGCAGTTATGGGACAGCAGTTAATTCACCCCTCCACTTT. The gene calls are TRBV6-5 and TRBJ1-6, with 7 bases identical to TRBD1. The CDR3 sequence is 15 residues long. Germline V gene lookup returns CDR1 MNHEY and CDR2 SVGAGI. J gave up 6 bases and V 3 bases, and 5 bases lay outside the gene matches.

The rearrangement joins TRBV6-5 to TRBJ2-2; 8 bases align to TRBD1. The length of the CDR3 is 14 residues. CDR1 is MNHEY and CDR2 is SVGAGI in the germline V gene. Losses at the gene ends were 6 bases for V and 6 bases for J; bases not matched to a gene: 6. In DNA form, the CDR3 reads TGTGCCAGCAGCCAGGGACAGGTCGCCGGGGAGCTGTTTTTT. This translates into CASSQGQVAGELFF.

The chain combines TRBV4-1 with TRBJ2-1; D perhaps matches TRBD2 (6 bases). The V gene's germline CDR1 is MGHRA and CDR2 YSYEKL. The CDR3 loop spans 17 amino acids. Trimming left V 1 base short and J 2 bases short, with 15 bases between. The CDR3 is CASSQVAGRDPYNEQFF. The DNA of the CDR3 is TGCGCCAGCAGCCAAGTGGCGGGAAGGGACCCCTACAATGAGCAGTTCTTC.

The genes are TRBV7-9 and TRBJ1-1, with 7 bases lining up with TRBD1. With V trimmed by 4 bases and J by 6 bases, 11 bases remained unmatched. Germline values: CDR1 SEHNR, CDR2 FQNEAQ (reference sequence). CDR3 size: 15 residues. CDR3 protein: CASSSTGRGVAEAFF. The CDR3, as DNA: TGTGCCAGCAGCTCGACAGGGAGAGGAGTCGCTGAAGCTTTCTTT. Using reference TRBV7-9 and TRBJ1-1 for the parts outside the CDR3, the full variable domain is DTGVSQNPRHKITKRGQNVTFRCDPISEHNRLYWYRQTLGQGPEFLTYFQNEAQLEKSRLLSDRFSAERPKGSFSTLEIQRTEQGDSAMYLCASSSTGRGVAEAFFGQGTRLTVV.

The rearrangement joins TRBV30 to TRBJ1-1; TRBD1 aligns across 7 bases. The CDR3 has 14 amino acids. V trimming: 0 bases; J trimming: 3 bases; junction bases outside the gene matches: 4. Germline CDR1 reads GTSNPN; CDR2 reads SVGIG (reference sequence). The CDR3 DNA reads as TGTGCCTGGAGTGTACGGACAGGAGACACTGAAGCTTTCTTT. Its protein is CAWSVRTGDTEAFF.

This clone was seen repeatedly, ten times or more. This rearrangement joins TRBV27 to TRBJ2-7, with TRBD2 identical over 14 bases. This CDR3 has 16 residues. Germline V gene lookup returns CDR1 MNHEY and CDR2 SMNVEV (reference sequence). Trimming removed 6 bases from V and 4 bases from J; junction bases left unmatched: 8. CDR3 residues: CASSSGTSGSRYEQYF. Written as DNA, the CDR3 is TGTGCCAGCAGCTCTGGGACTAGCGGGAGTCGGTACGAGCAGTACTTC.

The gene calls are TRBV7-9 and TRBJ2-7; perhaps TRBD2 as D (5 bases). This CDR3 contains 14 residues. Germline V gene sequence: CDR1 SEHNR, CDR2 FQNEAQ (reference sequence). Trimming pared 1 base from V and 2 bases from J, leaving 9 bases between. The CDR3 here is CASSLEGVPYEQYF. DNA of the CDR3: TGTGCCAGCAGCTTAGAGGGAGTCCCCTACGAGCAGTACTTC.

The chain has TRBV5-4 and TRBJ2-2; 13 positions agree with TRBD2. The ends lost 4 bases at V and 8 bases at J; junction bases unmatched: 11. Germline CDR1 SGHNT, CDR2 YYREEE (reference sequence). CDR3 size: 17 residues. The CDR3 reads CASSTPTSGRSRGELFF. The CDR3 nucleotides read TGTGCCAGCAGCACCCCGACTAGCGGGAGGTCCAGGGGGGAGCTGTTTTTT.

The gene calls are TRBV6-5 and TRBJ1-2; D not certain. V was cut by 6 bases and J by 5 bases, with 7 bases left in between. This CDR3 spans 11 amino acids. The V gene's germline CDR1 is MNHEY and CDR2 SVGAGI. The CDR3 protein is CASRGSYGYTF. CDR3 in DNA: TGTGCCAGCAGGGGCAGTTATGGCTACACCTTC.

V gene TRBV27 combines with J gene TRBJ1-1; D is unclear. In germline, CDR1 is MNHEY, CDR2 SMNVEV (reference sequence). The CDR3 sequence is 10 residues long. Trimming took 8 bases from V and 6 from J, leaving 7 bases between them. CDR3 sequence reads: CASGHPEAFF. The CDR3 bases are TGTGCCAGCGGGCATCCTGAAGCTTTCTTT.

This chain connects TRBV5-4 to TRBJ2-3; weak D call: TRBD1 (6 bases). This CDR3 comprises 15 residues. The germline V gene has CDR1 SGHNT and CDR2 YYREEE (reference sequence). V dropped 0 bases and J dropped 1 base, with 9 bases sitting between them. CDR3 coding DNA: TGTGCCAGCAGCTTGGAGGCAGGGGGCACAGATACGCAGTATTTT. The encoded protein is CASSLEAGGTDTQYF.

The chain has TRBV5-1 and TRBJ1-3, with TRBD1 matching over 7 bases. V lost 4 bases and J lost 1; bases outside the gene matches: 2. This CDR3 has 14 residues. Germline V gives CDR1 SGHRS, CDR2 YFSETQ. The CDR3 sequence is CASSPDRSGNTIYF. The DNA for the CDR3 is TGCGCCAGCAGCCCGGACAGGTCTGGAAACACCATATATTTT.

The genes are TRBV6-1 and TRBJ1-2; the D is unclear. The germline V gene encodes CDR1 MNHNS and CDR2 SASEGT. This CDR3 contains 14 residues. The V end lost 1 base, the J end lost 4 bases, and 10 bases lay between the germline ends. In nucleotides, the CDR3 is TGTGCCAGCAGTGAAGTGGCGGGTCCCTATGGCTACACCTTC. Its protein is CASSEVAGPYGYTF.

The table lists this clone with a few counts. The gene calls are TRBV9 and TRBJ2-1; possibly TRBD1 for D (6 bases). Germline V gene lookup returns CDR1 SGDLS and CDR2 YYNGEE. The CDR3 sequence is 14 residues long. Trimming took off 4 bases at V and 2 bases at J, with 10 bases between the two ends. For the CDR3, the DNA is TGTGCCAGCAGCCGGGACACGACCTACAATGAGCAGTTCTTC. As protein: CASSRDTTYNEQFF.

The chain employs TRBV27 and TRBJ1-1; 11 nucleotides match TRBD1. The CDR3 has 16 residues. Trimming cost V 7 bases and J 3 bases; bases outside gene matches: 10. CDR1 is MNHEY and CDR2 is SMNVEV in the germline V gene (reference sequence). The CDR3 DNA reads as TGTGCCAGCAATCCCTGGACAGGGGGCCGGGACACTGAAGCTTTCTTT. Translated, it gives CASNPWTGGRDTEAFF.